What follows describes a single TCR beta chain. What it recognizes is unknown. These data originate in a study of cytomegalovirus exposure and HLA in healthy donors. The study, taken as a whole, reports: The classifier reportedly diagnosed cytomegalovirus status with high specificity and sensitivity. According to the study, roughly 160 TCR beta chains were cytomegalovirus-associated.

Sequencing used immunoSEQ multiplex PCR; TCRdb keeps in-frame clones, though not all of them. The profile shows about 180,000 clones, around 86% of them singletons. Germline V lookup: CDR1 MNHEY, CDR2 SMNVEV (reference sequence). The CDR3 has 13 amino acids. V was clipped by 0 bases and J by 4 bases, with 7 bases between them. V and J are TRBV27 and TRBJ2-7; no firm D call. Sequencing was performed on PBMCs. This TCR derives from a man between 18 and 29 years old in good health and CMV-seropositive. CDR3 nucleotides: TGTGCCAGCAGTTTATCTTCCGCGTACGAGCAGTACTTC. Protein: CASSLSSAYEQYF.